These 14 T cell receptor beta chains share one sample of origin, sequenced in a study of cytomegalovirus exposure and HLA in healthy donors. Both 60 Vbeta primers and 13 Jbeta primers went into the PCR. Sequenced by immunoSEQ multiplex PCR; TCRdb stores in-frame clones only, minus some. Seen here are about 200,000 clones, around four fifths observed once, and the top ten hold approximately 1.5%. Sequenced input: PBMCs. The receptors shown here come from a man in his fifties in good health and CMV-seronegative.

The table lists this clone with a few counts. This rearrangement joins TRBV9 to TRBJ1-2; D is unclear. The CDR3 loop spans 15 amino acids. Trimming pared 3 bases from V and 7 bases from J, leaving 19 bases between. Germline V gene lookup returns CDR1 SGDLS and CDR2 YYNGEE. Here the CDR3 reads CASSALGGYVGGYTF. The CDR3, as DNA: TGTGCCAGCAGCGCCCTGGGAGGGTATGTTGGTGGCTACACCTTC.

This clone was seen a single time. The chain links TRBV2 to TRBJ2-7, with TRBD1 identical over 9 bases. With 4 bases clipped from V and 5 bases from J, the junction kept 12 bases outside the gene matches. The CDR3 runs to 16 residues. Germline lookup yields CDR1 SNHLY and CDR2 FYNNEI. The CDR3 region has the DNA TGTGCCAGCAGTGCTTCGTGGGACAGGGTGAGGGACGAGCAGTACTTC. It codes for CASSASWDRVRDEQYF.

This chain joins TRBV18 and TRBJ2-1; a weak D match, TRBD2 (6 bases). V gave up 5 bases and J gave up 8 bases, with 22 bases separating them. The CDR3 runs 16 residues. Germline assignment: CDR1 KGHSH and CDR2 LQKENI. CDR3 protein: CASSSRGSGPSDEQFF. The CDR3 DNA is TGTGCCAGCTCATCCCGGGGTAGCGGCCCCAGCGATGAGCAGTTCTTC.

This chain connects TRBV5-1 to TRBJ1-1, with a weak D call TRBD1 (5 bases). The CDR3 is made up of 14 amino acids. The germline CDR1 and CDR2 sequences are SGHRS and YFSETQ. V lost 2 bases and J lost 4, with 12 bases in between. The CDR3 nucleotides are TGCGCCAGCAGCTTTCTGTCGGGGGGCACTGAAGCTTTCTTT. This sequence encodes CASSFLSGGTEAFF.

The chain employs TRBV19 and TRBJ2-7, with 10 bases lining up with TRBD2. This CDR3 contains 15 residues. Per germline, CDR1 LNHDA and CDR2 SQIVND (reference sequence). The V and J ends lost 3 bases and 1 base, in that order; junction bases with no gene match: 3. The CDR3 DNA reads TGTGCCAGTAGTATGGTTAGCGGGAGGTCCTACGAGCAGTACTTC. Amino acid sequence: CASSMVSGRSYEQYF.

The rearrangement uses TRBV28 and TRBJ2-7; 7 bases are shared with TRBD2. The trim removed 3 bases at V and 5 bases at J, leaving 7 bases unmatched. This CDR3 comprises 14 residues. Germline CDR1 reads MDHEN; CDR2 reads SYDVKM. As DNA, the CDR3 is TGTGCCAGCAGTTTGGCGGGAGTTGTCAACGAGCAGTACTTC. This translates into CASSLAGVVNEQYF.

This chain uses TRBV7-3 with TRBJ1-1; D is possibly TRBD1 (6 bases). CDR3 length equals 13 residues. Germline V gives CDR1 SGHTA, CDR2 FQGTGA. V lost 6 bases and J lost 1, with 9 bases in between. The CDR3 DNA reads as TGTGCCAGCAGTTACAGGGAGAACACTGAAGCTTTCTTT. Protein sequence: CASSYRENTEAFF.

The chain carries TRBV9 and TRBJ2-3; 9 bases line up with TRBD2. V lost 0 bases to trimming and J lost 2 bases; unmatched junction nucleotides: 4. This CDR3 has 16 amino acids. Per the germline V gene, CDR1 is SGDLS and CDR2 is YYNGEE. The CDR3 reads CASSVGASGNTDTQYF. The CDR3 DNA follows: TGTGCCAGCAGCGTAGGGGCTAGCGGGAACACAGATACGCAGTATTTT.

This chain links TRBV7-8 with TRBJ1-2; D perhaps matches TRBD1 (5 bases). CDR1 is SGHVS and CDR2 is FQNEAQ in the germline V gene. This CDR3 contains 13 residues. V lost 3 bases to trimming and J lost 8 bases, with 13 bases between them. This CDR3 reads CASSFVAGRGYTF. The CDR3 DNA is TGTGCCAGCAGCTTTGTCGCAGGGCGGGGCTACACCTTC.

CDR3 in amino acids: CASSLTTGALNTEAFF. DNA of the CDR3: TGCGCCAGCAGCTTGACGACAGGGGCTCTGAACACTGAAGCTTTCTTT. The V gene is TRBV5-1, the J gene TRBJ1-1; 8 bases line up with TRBD1. Germline V gene sequence: CDR1 SGHRS, CDR2 YFSETQ. This CDR3 contains 16 residues. V dropped 1 base and J dropped 0; count of bases not matched to a gene: 5.

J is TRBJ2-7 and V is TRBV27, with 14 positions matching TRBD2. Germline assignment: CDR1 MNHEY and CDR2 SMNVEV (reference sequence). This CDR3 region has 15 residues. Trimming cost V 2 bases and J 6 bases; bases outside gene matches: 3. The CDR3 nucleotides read TGTGCCAGCAGTTTAGGACTAGCGGGAGGTAGCGAGCAGTACTTC. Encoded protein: CASSLGLAGGSEQYF.

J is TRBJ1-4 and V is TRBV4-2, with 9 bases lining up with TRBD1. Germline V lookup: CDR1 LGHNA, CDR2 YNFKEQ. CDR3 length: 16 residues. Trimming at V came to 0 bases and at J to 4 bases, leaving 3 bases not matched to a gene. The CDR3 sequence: CASSQDKGQGNEKLFF. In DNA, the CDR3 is TGTGCCAGCAGCCAAGATAAGGGACAGGGTAATGAAAAACTGTTTTTT.

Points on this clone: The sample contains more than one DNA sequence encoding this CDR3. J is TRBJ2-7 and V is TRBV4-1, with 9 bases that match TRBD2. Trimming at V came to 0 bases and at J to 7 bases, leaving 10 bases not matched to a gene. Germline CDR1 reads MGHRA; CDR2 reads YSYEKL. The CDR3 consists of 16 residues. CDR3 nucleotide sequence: TGCGCCAGCAGCCAAGATCGGCTAGCGGGGTCCGGAGAGCAGTACTTC. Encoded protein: CASSQDRLAGSGEQYF.

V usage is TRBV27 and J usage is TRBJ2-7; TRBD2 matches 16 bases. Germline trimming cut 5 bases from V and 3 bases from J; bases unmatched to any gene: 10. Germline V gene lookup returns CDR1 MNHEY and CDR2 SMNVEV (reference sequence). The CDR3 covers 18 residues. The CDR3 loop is CASSHIGTSGRGNYEQYF. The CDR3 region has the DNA TGTGCCAGCAGTCACATTGGGACTAGCGGGAGGGGGAACTACGAGCAGTACTTC.